The next 19 T cell receptor beta chains were all read from a single sample in a study of OX40 agonist ivuxolimab in advanced cancers. Generated by immunoSEQ multiplex PCR, the TCRdb table keeps only in-frame clones and is missing some. Of 60,000 to 70,000 clones listed, roughly four fifths are singletons. Sequenced here: CD4+ or CD8+ T cells sorted from blood, sampled in a trial of the OX40 agonist ivuxolimab. All receptors derive from an adult with an advanced solid tumor such as melanoma, head and neck, liver or kidney cancer.

This chain links TRBV30 with TRBJ1-1, with a weak D call TRBD1 (5 bases). Trimming shortened V by 4 bases and J by 0 bases, and 9 bases separated the two germline ends. Germline CDR1 GTSNPN, CDR2 SVGIG (reference sequence). The CDR3 spans 13 residues. CDR3 residues: CAWTGPMNTEAFF. The CDR3 DNA follows: TGTGCCTGGACGGGACCCATGAACACTGAAGCTTTCTTT.

The gene calls are TRBV27 and TRBJ2-7, with 8 bases identical to TRBD2. The V gene's germline CDR1 is MNHEY and CDR2 SMNVEV (reference sequence). The CDR3 runs to 14 residues. Trimming cost V 1 base and J 7 bases; bases outside gene matches: 6. The CDR3: CASSLYGTSKEQYF. The CDR3 coding sequence is TGTGCCAGCAGTTTATACGGGACTAGTAAAGAGCAGTACTTC.

The chain couples TRBV29-1 to TRBJ1-5; D call uncertain. V was trimmed by 6 bases and J by 3 bases, leaving 12 bases between them. Germline V CDR1 and CDR2: SQVTM, ANQGSEA. The CDR3 sequence is 13 residues long. The CDR3 bases are TGCAGCGTCGTGGTTTCGTCCAATCAGCCCCAGCATTTT. Protein sequence: CSVVVSSNQPQHF.

The chain links TRBV28 to TRBJ1-2; unclear D gene. Trimming removed 5 bases from V and 5 bases from J, with 9 bases in between. This CDR3 spans 12 amino acids. Germline V gene lookup returns CDR1 MDHEN and CDR2 SYDVKM. The CDR3 spells CASSQTGYGYTF. The CDR3 DNA is TGTGCCAGCAGTCAGACCGGTTATGGCTACACCTTC.

This clone was counted between two and nine times. The chain recombines TRBV5-1 with TRBJ2-7, with unresolved D. The CDR3 is 12 residues long. Per the germline V gene, CDR1 is SGHRS and CDR2 is YFSETQ. Trimming stripped 2 bases from V and 4 bases from J, with 7 bases between. The CDR3 DNA follows: TGCGCCAGCAGCTTCAACAGATACGAGCAGTACTTC. Translated: CASSFNRYEQYF.

J is TRBJ2-5 and V is TRBV5-4, with 12 bases fitting TRBD2. V lost 4 bases to trimming and J lost 5 bases; unmatched junction nucleotides: 6. This CDR3 has 15 residues. The germline V gene has CDR1 SGHNT and CDR2 YYREEE (reference sequence). This CDR3 is CASSETSGRQETQYF. In DNA form, the CDR3 reads TGTGCCAGCAGCGAGACTAGCGGGAGACAGGAGACCCAGTACTTC.

This clone was seen only a few times. This chain links TRBV7-3 with TRBJ2-7; 11 bases match TRBD2. The CDR3 covers 13 residues. Losses at the gene ends were 3 bases for V and 9 bases for J; bases not matched to a gene: 4. Germline assignment: CDR1 SGHTA and CDR2 FQGTGA. CDR3 sequence: CASSFTSGSTQYF. CDR3 nucleotides: TGTGCCAGCAGCTTTACTAGCGGGAGTACGCAGTACTTC.

This clone showed up just a few times. The V gene is TRBV27, the J gene TRBJ2-5; no definite D call. Germline values: CDR1 MNHEY, CDR2 SMNVEV (reference sequence). CDR3 length equals 11 residues. The V gene lost 6 bases and the J gene lost 8 bases, with 10 bases spanning the gap. CDR3 in DNA: TGTGCCAGCAGAGGGCCGGGTACCCAGTACTTC. This translates into CASRGPGTQYF.

The chain combines TRBV5-6 with TRBJ2-7, with 8 bases aligning to TRBD2. Germline V gives CDR1 SGHDT, CDR2 YYEEEE. The CDR3 is 16 amino acids. V lost 2 bases to trimming and J lost 2 bases; unmatched junction nucleotides: 9. Here the CDR3 DNA reads TGTGCCAGCAGCTTCCCCGGCGGGAGGCTTACCTACGAGCAGTACTTC. The encoded protein is CASSFPGGRLTYEQYF.

The chain couples TRBV28 to TRBJ1-5; D call uncertain. CDR3 size: 13 residues. The germline CDR1 and CDR2 sequences are MDHEN and SYDVKM. V dropped 7 bases and J dropped 0 bases, with 7 bases sitting between them. The CDR3 sequence is CASKALSNQPQHF. DNA of the CDR3: TGTGCCAGCAAGGCCCTTAGCAATCAGCCCCAGCATTTT.

This clone showed up just once. The chain uses TRBV28 and TRBJ1-2; 10 bases agree with TRBD1. The CDR3 consists of 14 residues. With V trimmed by 1 base and J by 7 bases, 3 bases remained unmatched. Germline CDR1 MDHEN, CDR2 SYDVKM. CDR3 in amino acids: CASSLLTGGGGYTF. Written as DNA, the CDR3 is TGTGCCAGCAGTTTATTGACAGGGGGCGGTGGCTACACCTTC.

The sample holds a few counts of this clone. The sample carries other DNA sequences with the same CDR3. This chain connects TRBV4-1 to TRBJ2-2; no reliable D call. Germline V lookup: CDR1 MGHRA, CDR2 YSYEKL. V lost 1 base, J lost 2 bases, and 5 bases lay in between. The CDR3 has 14 amino acids. CDR3 DNA sequence: TGCGCCAGCAGCCAAGCCGGAAACACCGGGGAGCTGTTTTTT. Encoded protein: CASSQAGNTGELFF.

This clone was seen just once. The rearrangement uses TRBV2 and TRBJ1-2; 7 bases align to TRBD1. CDR1 is SNHLY, CDR2 FYNNEI, per germline. There are 14 residues in the CDR3. Germline trimming cut 10 bases from V and 5 bases from J; bases unmatched to any gene: 13. This chain's CDR3 is CANRAGQLSYGYTF. The CDR3 coding sequence is TGTGCCAATCGAGCGGGACAGCTATCTTATGGCTACACCTTC. Drawing the rest from reference TRBV2 and TRBJ1-2, the complete variable domain is EPEVTQTPSHQVTQMGQEVILRCVPISNHLYFYWYRQILGQKVEFLVSFYNNEISEKSEIFDDQFSVERPDGSNFTLKIRSTKLEDSAMYFCANRAGQLSYGYTFGSGTRLTVV.

The V call is TRBV6-1, the J call TRBJ1-2, with 11 nucleotides matching TRBD1. V shed 5 bases, J shed 4 bases, and the junction held 3 bases outside the gene matches. The CDR3 extends over 14 amino acids. Germline V gene data show CDR1 as MNHNS and CDR2 as SASEGT. In nucleotides, the CDR3 is TGTGCCAGCAGTAGGACAGGGGGCAGCTATGGCTACACCTTC. It yields the protein CASSRTGGSYGYTF.

J is TRBJ1-6 and V is TRBV7-6; 9 nucleotides line up with TRBD1. In germline, CDR1 is SGHVS, CDR2 FNYEAQ. V dropped 5 bases and J dropped 7; count of bases not matched to a gene: 6. The CDR3 extends over 15 amino acids. CDR3 residues: CASSGTGSGNSPLHF. The CDR3 region has the DNA TGTGCCAGCAGCGGGACAGGGTCTGGGAATTCACCCCTCCACTTT.

This chain uses TRBV4-1 with TRBJ2-5; TRBD1 matches at 8 bases. There are 16 residues in the CDR3. Per the germline V gene, CDR1 is MGHRA and CDR2 is YSYEKL. The V segment lost 0 bases and the J segment 5 bases; nucleotides outside the gene matches: 8. CDR3 bases: TGCGCCAGCAGCCAAGATCCAGGGGGCGGTGGGGAGACCCAGTACTTC. This codes for CASSQDPGGGGETQYF.

The V gene is TRBV6-6, the J gene TRBJ1-4; the match to TRBD1 covers 7 bases. V dropped 0 bases and J dropped 7; count of bases not matched to a gene: 2. The CDR3 consists of 14 residues. Per germline, CDR1 MNHNY and CDR2 SVGAGI (reference sequence). The CDR3 loop reads CASSYSGGGEKLFF. CDR3 coding DNA: TGTGCCAGCAGTTACTCAGGGGGCGGTGAAAAACTGTTTTTT.

This clone appeared a few times. The chain joins TRBV12-5 to TRBJ2-1; D call uncertain. V lost 1 base and J 8 bases, leaving 9 bases between the germline ends. Germline assignment: CDR1 LGHNT and CDR2 FRNRAP. This CDR3 is built from 13 residues. CDR3 bases: TGTGCTAGTGGTTTGGCCCTATCGGATGAGCAGTTCTTC. Translating it yields CASGLALSDEQFF.

A few counts support this clone. The CDR3 carries no conserved terminal phenylalanine or tryptophan, so it likely arises from a read error. The DNA is omitted, as the CDR3 cannot be located on it reliably, and the CDR3 follows TCRdb's listing. V and J are TRBV23-1 and TRBJ1-2. TRBV23-1 is identified as an open reading frame with a role that is uncertain. The CDR3 adds up to 10 amino acids, both ends counted. The CDR3 is CASSLGKTHL.